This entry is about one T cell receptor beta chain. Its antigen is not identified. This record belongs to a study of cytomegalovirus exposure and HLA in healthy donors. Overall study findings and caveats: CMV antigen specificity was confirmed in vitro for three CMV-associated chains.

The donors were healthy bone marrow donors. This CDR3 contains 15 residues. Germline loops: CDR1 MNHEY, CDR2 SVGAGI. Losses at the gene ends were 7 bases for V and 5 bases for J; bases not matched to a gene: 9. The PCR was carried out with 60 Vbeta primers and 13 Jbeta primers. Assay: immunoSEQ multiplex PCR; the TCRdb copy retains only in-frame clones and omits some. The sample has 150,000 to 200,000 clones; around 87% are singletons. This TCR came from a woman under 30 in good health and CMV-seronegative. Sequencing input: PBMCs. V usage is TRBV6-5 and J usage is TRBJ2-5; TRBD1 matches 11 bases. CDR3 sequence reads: CASTTGQGAGETQYF. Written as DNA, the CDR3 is TGTGCCAGCACCACCGGACAGGGGGCTGGGGAGACCCAGTACTTC.